The T cell receptor beta chain under discussion was sequenced for a study of molecular identifiers for immune sequencing clone quantification. One entry per CDR3 protein results from TCRdb running MiXCR on the PCR reads. Found here are about 510,000 distinct CDR3 sequences, over 20% of them singletons; the top ten hold 0.7% to 0.95%. This clonotype occurred a few times. Germline CDR1 reads LNHNV; CDR2 reads YYDKDF (reference sequence). The CDR3 loop spans 17 amino acids. The ends lost 0 bases at V and 3 bases at J; junction bases unmatched: 5. The chain joins TRBV15 to TRBJ2-7; TRBD2 matches 13 bases. The TCR originated in a human donor in good health. Some libraries in this study had Jurkat cell RNA spiked in. Sequenced material: naive CD8+ T cells from blood, with Jurkat cell RNA spiked in. As for subset: FACS-sorted CD8+CD4-CCR7+CD45RA+ naive T cells. CDR3 coding DNA: TGTGCCACCAGCAGAGATCGGACTAGCGGGGGATACTACGAGCAGTACTTC. This encodes CATSRDRTSGGYYEQYF. The whole variable domain, filled in from reference TRBV15 and TRBJ2-7, reads DAMVIQNPRYQVTQFGKPVTLSCSQTLNHNVMYWYQQKSSQAPKLLFHYYDKDFNNEADTPDNFQSRRPNTSFCFLDIRSPGLGDTAMYLCATSRDRTSGGYYEQYFGPGTRLTVT.